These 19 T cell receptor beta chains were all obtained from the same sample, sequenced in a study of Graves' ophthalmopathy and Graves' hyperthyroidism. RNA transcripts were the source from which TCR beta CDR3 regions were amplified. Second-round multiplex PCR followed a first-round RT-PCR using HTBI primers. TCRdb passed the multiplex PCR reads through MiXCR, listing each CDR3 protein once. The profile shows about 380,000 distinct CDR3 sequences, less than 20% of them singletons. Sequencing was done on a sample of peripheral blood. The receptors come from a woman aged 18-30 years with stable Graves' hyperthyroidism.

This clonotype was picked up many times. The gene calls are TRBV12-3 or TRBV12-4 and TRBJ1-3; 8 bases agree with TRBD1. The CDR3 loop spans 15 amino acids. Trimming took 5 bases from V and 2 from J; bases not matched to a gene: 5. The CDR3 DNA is TGTGCCAGCAGTCTCCCGACAGGGGCTGGAAACACCATATATTTT. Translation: CASSLPTGAGNTIYF.

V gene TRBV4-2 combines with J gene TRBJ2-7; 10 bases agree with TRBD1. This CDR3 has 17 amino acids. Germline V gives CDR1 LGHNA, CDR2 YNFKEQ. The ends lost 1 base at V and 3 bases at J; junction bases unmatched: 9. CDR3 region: CASSQATGQGYVYEQYF. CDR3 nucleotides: TGTGCCAGCAGCCAAGCTACGGGACAGGGGTATGTCTACGAGCAGTACTTC.

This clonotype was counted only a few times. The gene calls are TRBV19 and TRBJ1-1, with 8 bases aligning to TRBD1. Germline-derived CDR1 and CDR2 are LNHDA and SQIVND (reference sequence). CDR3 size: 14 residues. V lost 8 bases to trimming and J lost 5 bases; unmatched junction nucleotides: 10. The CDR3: CASHLQGEWTEAFF. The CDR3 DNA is TGTGCCAGTCACTTACAGGGGGAATGGACTGAAGCTTTCTTT.

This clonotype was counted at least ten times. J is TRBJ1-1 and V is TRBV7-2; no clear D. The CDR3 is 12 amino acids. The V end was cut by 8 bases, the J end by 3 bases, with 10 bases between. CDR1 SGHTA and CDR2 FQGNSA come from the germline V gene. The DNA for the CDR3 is TGTGCCAGCCAGCGTGGGTACACTGAAGCTTTCTTT. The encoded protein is CASQRGYTEAFF.

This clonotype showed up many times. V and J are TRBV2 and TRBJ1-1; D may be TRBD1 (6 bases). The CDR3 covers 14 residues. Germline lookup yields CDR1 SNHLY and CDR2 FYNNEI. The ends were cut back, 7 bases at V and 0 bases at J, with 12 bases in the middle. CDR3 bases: TGTGCCAGCACCCTGGACAGTATGAACACTGAAGCTTTCTTT. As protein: CASTLDSMNTEAFF. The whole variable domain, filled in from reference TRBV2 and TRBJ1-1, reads EPEVTQTPSHQVTQMGQEVILRCVPISNHLYFYWYRQILGQKVEFLVSFYNNEISEKSEIFDDQFSVERPDGSNFTLKIRSTKLEDSAMYFCASTLDSMNTEAFFGQGTRLTVV.

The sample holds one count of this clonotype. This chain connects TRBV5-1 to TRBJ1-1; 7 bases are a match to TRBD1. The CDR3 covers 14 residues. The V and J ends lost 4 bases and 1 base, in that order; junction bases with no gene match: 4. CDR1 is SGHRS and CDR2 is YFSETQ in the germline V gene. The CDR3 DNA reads TGCGCCAGCAGCGTGGGACAGCAGAACACTGAAGCTTTCTTT. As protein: CASSVGQQNTEAFF.

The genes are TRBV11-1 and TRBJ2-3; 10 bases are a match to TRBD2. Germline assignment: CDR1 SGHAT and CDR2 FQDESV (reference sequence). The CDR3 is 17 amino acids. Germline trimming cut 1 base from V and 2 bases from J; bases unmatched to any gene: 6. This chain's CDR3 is CASSLGRLAGDTDTQYF. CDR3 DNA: TGTGCCAGCAGCTTAGGGAGGCTAGCGGGGGACACAGATACGCAGTATTTT.

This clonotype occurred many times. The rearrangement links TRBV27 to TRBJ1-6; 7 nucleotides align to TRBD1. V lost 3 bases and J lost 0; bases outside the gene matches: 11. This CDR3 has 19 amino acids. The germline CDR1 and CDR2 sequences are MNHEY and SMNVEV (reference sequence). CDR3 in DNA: TGTGCCAGCAGTTTCCGCCGACAGGGAGTGAGCTCCTATAATTCACCCCTCCACTTT. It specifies CASSFRRQGVSSYNSPLHF.

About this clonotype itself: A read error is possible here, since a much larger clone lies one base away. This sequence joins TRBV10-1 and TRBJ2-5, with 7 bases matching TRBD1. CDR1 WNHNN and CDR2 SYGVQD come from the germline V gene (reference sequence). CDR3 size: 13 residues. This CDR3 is CASSEDRVETKYF. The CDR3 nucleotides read TGCGCCAGCAGTGAGGACAGGGTAGAGACCAAGTACTTC.

The CDR3 DNA reads TGCAGTGCTAGAGGGCAGCTGGTCTCTGGGGCCAACGTCCTGACTTTC. Residues: CSARGQLVSGANVLTF. This chain uses TRBV20-1 with TRBJ2-6; no clear D gene. The germline CDR1 and CDR2 sequences are DFQATT and SNEGSKA (reference sequence). Trimming removed 1 base from V and 0 bases from J, with 10 bases in between. This CDR3 comprises 16 residues.

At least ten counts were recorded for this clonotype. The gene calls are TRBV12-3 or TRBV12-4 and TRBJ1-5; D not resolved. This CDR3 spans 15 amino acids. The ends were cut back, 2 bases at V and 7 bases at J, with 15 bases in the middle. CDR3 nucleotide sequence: TGTGCCAGCAGTTTAACGCCAGGCGGGAGGCAGCCCCAGCATTTT. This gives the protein CASSLTPGGRQPQHF.

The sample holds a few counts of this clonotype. CDR3 nucleotides: TGTGCCAGCAGCTCCGGGACAGGGCGTCCCGGGGAGCTGTTTTTT. Translating it yields CASSSGTGRPGELFF. This chain connects TRBV7-9 to TRBJ2-2; 9 bases are shared with TRBD1. V lost 4 bases, J lost 6 bases, and 6 bases stayed unmatched. The V gene's germline CDR1 is SEHNR and CDR2 FQNEAQ (reference sequence). This CDR3 has 15 amino acids.

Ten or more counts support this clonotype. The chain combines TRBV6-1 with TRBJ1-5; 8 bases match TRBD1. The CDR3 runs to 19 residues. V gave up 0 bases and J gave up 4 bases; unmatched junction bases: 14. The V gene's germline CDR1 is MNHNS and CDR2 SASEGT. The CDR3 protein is CASSEARIAGGPGNQPQHF. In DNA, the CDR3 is TGTGCCAGCAGTGAAGCGCGGATTGCAGGGGGCCCGGGGAATCAGCCCCAGCATTTT.

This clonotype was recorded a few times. The CDR3 bases are TGTGCCAGCAGTATATCTGCCGATCAGCCCCAGCATTTT. Its protein is CASSISADQPQHF. The V call is TRBV2, the J call TRBJ1-5, with no clear D. The CDR3 has 13 amino acids. Trimming pared 5 bases from V and 5 bases from J, leaving 10 bases between. Per germline, CDR1 SNHLY and CDR2 FYNNEI.

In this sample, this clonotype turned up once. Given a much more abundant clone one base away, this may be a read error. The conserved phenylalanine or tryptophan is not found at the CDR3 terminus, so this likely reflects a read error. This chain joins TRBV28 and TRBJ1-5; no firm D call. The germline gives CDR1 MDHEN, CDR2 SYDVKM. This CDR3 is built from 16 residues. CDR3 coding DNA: TGCGCCAGCAGCCAAATGCCAGGCCGTGGGAATCAGCCCCAGCATGTT. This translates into CASSQMPGRGNQPQHV.

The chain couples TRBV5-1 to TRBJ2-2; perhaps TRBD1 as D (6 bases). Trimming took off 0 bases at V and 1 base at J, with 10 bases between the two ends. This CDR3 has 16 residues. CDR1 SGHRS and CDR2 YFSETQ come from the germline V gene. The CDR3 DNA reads TGCGCCAGCAGCTTGGTGGCAGGGGAGAACACCGGGGAGCTGTTTTTT. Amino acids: CASSLVAGENTGELFF.

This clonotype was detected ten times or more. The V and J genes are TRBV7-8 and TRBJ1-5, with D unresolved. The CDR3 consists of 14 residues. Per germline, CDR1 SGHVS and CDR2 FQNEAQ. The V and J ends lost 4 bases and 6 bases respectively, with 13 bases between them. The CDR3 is CASSSMGTPQPQHF. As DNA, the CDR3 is TGTGCCAGCAGCTCCATGGGTACACCTCAGCCCCAGCATTTT.

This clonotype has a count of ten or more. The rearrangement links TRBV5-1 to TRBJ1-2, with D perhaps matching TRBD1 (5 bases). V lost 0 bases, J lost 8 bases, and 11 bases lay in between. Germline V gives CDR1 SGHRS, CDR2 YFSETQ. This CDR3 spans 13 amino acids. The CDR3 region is CASSLEGPGGYTF. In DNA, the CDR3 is TGCGCCAGCAGCTTGGAGGGGCCAGGAGGCTACACCTTC.

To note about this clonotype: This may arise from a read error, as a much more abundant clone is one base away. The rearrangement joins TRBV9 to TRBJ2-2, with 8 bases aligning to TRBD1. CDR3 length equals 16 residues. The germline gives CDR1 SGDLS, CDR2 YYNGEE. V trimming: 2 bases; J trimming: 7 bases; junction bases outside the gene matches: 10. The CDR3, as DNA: TGTGCCAGCAGCGTCGGACAGGGTAGCAATCACGGGGAGCTGTTTTTT. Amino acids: CASSVGQGSNHGELFF.